A single sample is the source of the 9 T cell receptor beta chains below, sequenced in a study of technical replicates of blood from a handful of donors. TCRdb keeps only in-frame clones here, not all; method: immunoSEQ multiplex PCR. The sample yields about 84,000 clones, 85% to 95% seen once. Source material: T cells isolated from PBMCs. The receptor source for this set is a human donor in good health.

The chain couples TRBV5-4 to TRBJ1-6; 12 bases map to TRBD1. Germline assignment: CDR1 SGHNT and CDR2 YYREEE (reference sequence). The V gene end was trimmed by 6 bases and the J gene end by 7 bases; junction bases not matched to a gene: 14. There are 18 residues in the CDR3. The CDR3 is CASNSGTGGSWGNSPLHF. CDR3 sequence (DNA): TGTGCCAGCAACTCCGGGACAGGGGGCTCTTGGGGGAATTCACCCCTCCACTTT.

The chain employs TRBV6-6 and TRBJ2-5; TRBD2 agrees at 8 bases. The V gene's germline CDR1 is MNHNY and CDR2 SVGAGI (reference sequence). This CDR3 region has 15 residues. With V trimmed by 2 bases and J by 5 bases, 7 bases remained unmatched. The CDR3 DNA reads as TGTGCCAGCAGTTACGTTGCGGGAGGTTGGGAGACCCAGTACTTC. Amino acids: CASSYVAGGWETQYF.

The chain has TRBV7-9 and TRBJ2-7; TRBD1 agrees at 9 bases. The germline V gene encodes CDR1 SEHNR and CDR2 FQNEAQ (reference sequence). Trimming removed 3 bases from V and 3 bases from J; junction bases left unmatched: 6. The CDR3 spans 15 residues. As DNA, the CDR3 is TGTGCCAGCAGCTTGACCGGGACAGGGAACTACGAGCAGTACTTC. It translates to CASSLTGTGNYEQYF.

The chain carries TRBV6-4 and TRBJ1-4, with 7 positions matching TRBD1. The J segment lost 8 bases and the V segment lost 5 bases, leaving 5 bases of the junction unmatched. Germline CDR1 reads MRHNA; CDR2 reads SNTAGT. The CDR3 loop spans 13 amino acids. This chain's CDR3 is CASSKQGKEKLFF. CDR3 nucleotides: TGTGCCAGCAGTAAACAGGGGAAGGAAAAACTGTTTTTT.

The V call is TRBV10-1, the J call TRBJ2-7, with TRBD2 matching over 7 bases. This CDR3 spans 14 amino acids. Per germline, CDR1 WNHNN and CDR2 SYGVQD (reference sequence). J was trimmed by 0 bases and V by 6 bases; bases with no gene match: 5. The CDR3 bases are TGCGCCAGCAGCCGGACTAGTACCTCCTACGAGCAGTACTTC. Protein sequence: CASSRTSTSYEQYF.

The J gene is TRBJ1-4, the V gene TRBV6-5, with 8 nucleotides matching TRBD1. Germline CDR1 and CDR2: MNHEY and SVGAGI. Losses at the gene ends were 5 bases for V and 4 bases for J; bases not matched to a gene: 6. The CDR3 loop spans 15 amino acids. CDR3 sequence (DNA): TGTGCCAGCAGTCTTCGACAGGGGTTTAATGAAAAACTGTTTTTT. Its translation: CASSLRQGFNEKLFF.

This clone has only a few counts. V gene TRBV18 combines with J gene TRBJ1-6; TRBD1 is a possible D gene (5 bases). The CDR3 contains 12 residues. Germline CDR1 reads KGHSH; CDR2 reads LQKENI. Trimming took 3 bases from V and 9 from J, leaving 6 bases between them. This CDR3 reads CASSPQGSPLHF. In nucleotides, the CDR3 is TGTGCCAGCTCACCGCAGGGTTCACCCCTCCACTTT.

This CDR3 reads CAWRPNKNYGYTF. Here the CDR3 DNA reads TGTGCCTGGAGGCCCAACAAAAACTATGGCTACACCTTC. The chain links TRBV30 to TRBJ1-2, with D uncertain. This CDR3 is 13 amino acids long. V lost 3 bases to trimming and J lost 2 bases, with 10 bases between them. Germline V CDR1 and CDR2: GTSNPN, SVGIG (reference sequence).

This clone was seen a few times. The chain joins TRBV11-3 to TRBJ2-2, with 9 bases fitting TRBD1. V lost 6 bases and J lost 2; bases outside the gene matches: 7. The germline V gene encodes CDR1 SGHNT and CDR2 YENEEA. The length of the CDR3 is 16 residues. The CDR3 DNA sequence: TGTGCCAGCAGGAACACAGGGGGCGGAAACACCGGGGAGCTGTTTTTT. This encodes CASRNTGGGNTGELFF. The variable domain in full, completed from reference TRBV11-3 and TRBJ2-2, reads EAGVVQSPRYKIIEKKQPVAFWCNPISGHNTLYWYLQNLGQGPELLIRYENEEAVDDSQLPKDRFSAERLKGVDSTLKIQPAELGDSAVYLCASRNTGGGNTGELFFGEGSRLTVL.